The clone carrying this TCR beta chain was recorded once. The V and J ends lost 7 bases and 0 bases respectively, with 10 bases between them. From germline, CDR1 is MNHEY and CDR2 SVGAGI. The CDR3 has 13 residues. The source of the sample is a study of blood T cell repertoires in COVID-19. TCRdb's table, derived via immunoSEQ multiplex PCR, lists solely in-frame clones and lacks some. Altogether approximately 310,000 clones are present, approximately 85% being singletons, with the ten largest covering around 2.2%. This chain connects TRBV6-5 to TRBJ2-7, with a possible D match to TRBD1 (6 bases). The source is a man in his thirties or forties who had recovered from COVID-19. The sequenced sample consisted of PBMCs or T cells enriched from blood (not recorded which). The CDR3 DNA follows: TGTGCCAGCATCCCGACAGGCTCCTACGAGCAGTACTTC. It specifies CASIPTGSYEQYF.